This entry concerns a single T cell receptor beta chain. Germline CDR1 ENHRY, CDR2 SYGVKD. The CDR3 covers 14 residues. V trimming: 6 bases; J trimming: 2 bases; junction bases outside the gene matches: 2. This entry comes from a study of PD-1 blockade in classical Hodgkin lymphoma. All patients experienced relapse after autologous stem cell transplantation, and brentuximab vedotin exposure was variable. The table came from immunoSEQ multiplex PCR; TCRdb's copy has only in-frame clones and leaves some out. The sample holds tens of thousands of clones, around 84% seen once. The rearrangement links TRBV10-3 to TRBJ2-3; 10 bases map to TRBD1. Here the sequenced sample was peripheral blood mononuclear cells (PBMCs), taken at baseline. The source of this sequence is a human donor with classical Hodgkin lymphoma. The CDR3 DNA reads TGTGCCATCAGGACAGGGGGCAACACAGATACGCAGTATTTT. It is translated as CAIRTGGNTDTQYF.